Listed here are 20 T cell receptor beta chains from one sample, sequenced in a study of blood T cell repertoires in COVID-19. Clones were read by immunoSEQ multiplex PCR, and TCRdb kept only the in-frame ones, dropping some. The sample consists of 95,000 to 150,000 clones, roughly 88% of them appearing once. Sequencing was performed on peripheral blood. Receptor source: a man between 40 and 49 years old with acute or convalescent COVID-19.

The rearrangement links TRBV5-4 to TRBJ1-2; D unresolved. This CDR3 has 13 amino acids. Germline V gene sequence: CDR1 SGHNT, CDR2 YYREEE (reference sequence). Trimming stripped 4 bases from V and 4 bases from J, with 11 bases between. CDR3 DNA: TGTGCCAGCAGCCCCGACAAGGCCTATGGCTACACCTTC. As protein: CASSPDKAYGYTF.

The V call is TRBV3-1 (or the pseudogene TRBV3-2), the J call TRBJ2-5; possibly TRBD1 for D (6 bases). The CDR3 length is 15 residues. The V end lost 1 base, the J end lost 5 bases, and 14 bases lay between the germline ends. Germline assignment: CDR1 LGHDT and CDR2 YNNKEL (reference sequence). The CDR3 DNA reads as TGTGCCAGCAGCCAAGCTACAGGGTTGAGGGAGACCCAGTACTTC. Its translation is CASSQATGLRETQYF.

The CDR3 is CASSKGVIFDTEAFF. In DNA form, the CDR3 reads TGTGCCAGCAGCAAGGGGGTGATTTTTGACACTGAAGCTTTCTTT. This rearrangement joins TRBV27 to TRBJ1-1, with D perhaps matching TRBD1 (6 bases). V lost 6 bases and J lost 3, with 17 bases in between. The CDR3 length is 15 residues. CDR1 is MNHEY and CDR2 is SMNVEV in the germline V gene (reference sequence).

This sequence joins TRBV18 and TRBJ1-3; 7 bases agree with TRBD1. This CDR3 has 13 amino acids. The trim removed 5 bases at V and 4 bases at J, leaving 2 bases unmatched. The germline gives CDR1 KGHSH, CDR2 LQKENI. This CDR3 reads CASSSGQGNTIYF. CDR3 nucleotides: TGTGCCAGCTCATCGGGACAGGGAAACACCATATATTTT.

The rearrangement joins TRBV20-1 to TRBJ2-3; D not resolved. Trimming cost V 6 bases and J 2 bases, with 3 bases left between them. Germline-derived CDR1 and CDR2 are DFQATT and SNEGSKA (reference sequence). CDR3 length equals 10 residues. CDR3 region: CSAYTDTQYF. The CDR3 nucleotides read TGCAGTGCCTACACAGATACGCAGTATTTT.

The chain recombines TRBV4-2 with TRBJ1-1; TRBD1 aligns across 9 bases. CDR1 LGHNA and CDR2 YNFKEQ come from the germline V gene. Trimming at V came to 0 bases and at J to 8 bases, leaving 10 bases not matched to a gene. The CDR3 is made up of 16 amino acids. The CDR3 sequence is CASSQDYGGQGKEAFF. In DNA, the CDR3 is TGTGCCAGCAGCCAAGATTATGGGGGACAGGGTAAAGAAGCTTTCTTT.

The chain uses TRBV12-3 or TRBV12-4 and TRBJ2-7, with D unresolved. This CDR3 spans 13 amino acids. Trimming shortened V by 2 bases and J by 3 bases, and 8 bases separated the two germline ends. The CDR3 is CASSLLALYEQYF. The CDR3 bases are TGTGCCAGCAGTTTATTGGCCCTCTACGAGCAGTACTTC.

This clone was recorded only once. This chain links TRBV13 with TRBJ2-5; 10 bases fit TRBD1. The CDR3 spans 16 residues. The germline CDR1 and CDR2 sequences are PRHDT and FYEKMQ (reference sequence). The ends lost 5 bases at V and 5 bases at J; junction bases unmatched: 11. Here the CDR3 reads CASSLTGTGVHETQYF. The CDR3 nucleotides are TGTGCCAGCAGCCTTACCGGGACAGGGGTTCACGAGACCCAGTACTTC.

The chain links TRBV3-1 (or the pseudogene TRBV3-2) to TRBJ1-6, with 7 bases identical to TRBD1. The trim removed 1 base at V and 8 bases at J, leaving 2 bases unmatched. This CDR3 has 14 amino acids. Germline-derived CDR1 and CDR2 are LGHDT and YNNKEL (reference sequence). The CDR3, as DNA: TGTGCCAGCAGCCAAGTGGACAGGCATTCACCCCTCCACTTT. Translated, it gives CASSQVDRHSPLHF.

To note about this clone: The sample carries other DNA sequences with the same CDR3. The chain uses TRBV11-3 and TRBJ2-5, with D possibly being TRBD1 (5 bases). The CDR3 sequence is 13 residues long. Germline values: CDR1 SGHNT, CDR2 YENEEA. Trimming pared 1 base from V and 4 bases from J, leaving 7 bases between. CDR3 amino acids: CASSLARGETQYF. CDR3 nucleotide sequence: TGTGCCAGCAGCTTAGCTAGGGGAGAGACCCAGTACTTC.

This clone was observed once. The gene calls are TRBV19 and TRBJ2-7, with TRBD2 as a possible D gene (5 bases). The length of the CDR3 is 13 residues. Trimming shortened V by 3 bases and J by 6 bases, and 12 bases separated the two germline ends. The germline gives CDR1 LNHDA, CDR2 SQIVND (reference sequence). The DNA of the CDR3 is TGTGCCAGTAGTATGGTCAGCGGCCGCGAGCAGTACTTC. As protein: CASSMVSGREQYF.

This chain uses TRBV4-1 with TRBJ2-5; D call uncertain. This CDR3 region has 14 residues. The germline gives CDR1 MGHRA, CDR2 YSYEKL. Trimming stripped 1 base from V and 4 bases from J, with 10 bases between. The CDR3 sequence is CASSQVGRRETQYF. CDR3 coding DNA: TGCGCCAGCAGCCAAGTTGGGCGCCGAGAGACCCAGTACTTC.

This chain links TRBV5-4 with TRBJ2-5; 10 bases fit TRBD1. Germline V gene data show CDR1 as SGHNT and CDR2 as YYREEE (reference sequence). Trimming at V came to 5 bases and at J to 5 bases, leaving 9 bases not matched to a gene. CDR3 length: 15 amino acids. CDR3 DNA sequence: TGTGCCAGCAGTACCCGGACAGGGGGTAAGGAGACCCAGTACTTC. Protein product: CASSTRTGGKETQYF.

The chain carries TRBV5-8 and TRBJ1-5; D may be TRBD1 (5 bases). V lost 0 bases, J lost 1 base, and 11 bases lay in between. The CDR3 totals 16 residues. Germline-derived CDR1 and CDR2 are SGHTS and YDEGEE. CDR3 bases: TGTGCCAGCAGCTTGGGGCCAGGGTTGAGCAATCAGCCCCAGCATTTT. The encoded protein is CASSLGPGLSNQPQHF.

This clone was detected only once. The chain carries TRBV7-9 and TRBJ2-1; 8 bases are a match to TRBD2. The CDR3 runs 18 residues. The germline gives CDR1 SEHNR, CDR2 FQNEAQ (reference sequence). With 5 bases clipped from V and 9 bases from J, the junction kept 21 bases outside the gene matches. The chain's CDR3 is CASSPLSDMRGAHGEQFF. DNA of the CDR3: TGTGCCAGCAGCCCCCTATCCGATATGCGGGGGGCCCACGGTGAGCAGTTCTTC.

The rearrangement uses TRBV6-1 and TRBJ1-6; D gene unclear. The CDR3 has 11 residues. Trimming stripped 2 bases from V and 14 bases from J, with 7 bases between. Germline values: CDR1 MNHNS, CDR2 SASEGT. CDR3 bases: TGTGCCAGCAGTGAATTGGGCTCCCTCCACTTT. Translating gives CASSELGSLHF.

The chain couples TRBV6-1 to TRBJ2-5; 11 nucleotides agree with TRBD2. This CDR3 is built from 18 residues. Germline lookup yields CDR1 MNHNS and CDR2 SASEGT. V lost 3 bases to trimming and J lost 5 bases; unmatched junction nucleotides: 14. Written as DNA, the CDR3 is TGTGCCAGCAGTGATGTCGGTGTAGCGGGAGGGCCCTGGGAGACCCAGTACTTC. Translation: CASSDVGVAGGPWETQYF.

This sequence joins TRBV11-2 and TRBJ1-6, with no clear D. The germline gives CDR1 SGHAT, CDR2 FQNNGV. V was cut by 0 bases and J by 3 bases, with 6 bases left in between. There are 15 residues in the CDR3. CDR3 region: CASSLDLVYNSPLHF. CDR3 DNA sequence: TGTGCCAGCAGCTTAGATTTAGTCTATAATTCACCCCTCCACTTT.

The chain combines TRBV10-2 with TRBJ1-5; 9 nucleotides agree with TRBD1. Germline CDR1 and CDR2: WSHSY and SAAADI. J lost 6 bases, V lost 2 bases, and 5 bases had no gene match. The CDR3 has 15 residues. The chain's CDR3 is CASSEDRGRSQPQHF. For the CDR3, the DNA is TGCGCCAGCAGTGAGGACAGGGGGAGAAGTCAGCCCCAGCATTTT.

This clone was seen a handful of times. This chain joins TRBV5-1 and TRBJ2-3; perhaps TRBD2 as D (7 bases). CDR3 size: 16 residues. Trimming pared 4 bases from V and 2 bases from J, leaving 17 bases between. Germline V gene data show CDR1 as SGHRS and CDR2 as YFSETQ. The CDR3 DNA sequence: TGCGCCAGCAGCCGGGGGGACACTCCGAACACAGATACGCAGTATTTT. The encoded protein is CASSRGDTPNTDTQYF.